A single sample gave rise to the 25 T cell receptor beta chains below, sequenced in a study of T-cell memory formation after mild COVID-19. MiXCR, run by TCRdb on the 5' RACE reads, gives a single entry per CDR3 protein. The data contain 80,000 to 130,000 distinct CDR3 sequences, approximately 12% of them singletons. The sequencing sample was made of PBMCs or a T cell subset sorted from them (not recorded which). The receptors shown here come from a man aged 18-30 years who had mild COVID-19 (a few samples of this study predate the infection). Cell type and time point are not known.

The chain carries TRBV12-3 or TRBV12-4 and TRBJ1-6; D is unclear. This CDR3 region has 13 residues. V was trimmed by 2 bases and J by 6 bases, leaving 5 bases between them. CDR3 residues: CASSLTANSPLHF. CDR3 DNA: TGTGCCAGCAGTTTAACGGCTAATTCACCCCTCCACTTT.

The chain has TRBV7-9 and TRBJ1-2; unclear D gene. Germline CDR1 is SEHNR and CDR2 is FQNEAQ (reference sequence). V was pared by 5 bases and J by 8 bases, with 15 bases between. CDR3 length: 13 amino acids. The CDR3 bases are TGTGCCAGCAGCCAAGGGTTATCTACCGGCTACACCTTC. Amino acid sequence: CASSQGLSTGYTF.

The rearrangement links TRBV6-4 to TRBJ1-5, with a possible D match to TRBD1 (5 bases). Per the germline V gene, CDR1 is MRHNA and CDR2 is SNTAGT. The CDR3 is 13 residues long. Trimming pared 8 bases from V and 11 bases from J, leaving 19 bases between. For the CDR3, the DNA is TGTGCCAGCGCAGGGTGGGCTTCGGTGACCCAGCATTTT. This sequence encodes CASAGWASVTQHF.

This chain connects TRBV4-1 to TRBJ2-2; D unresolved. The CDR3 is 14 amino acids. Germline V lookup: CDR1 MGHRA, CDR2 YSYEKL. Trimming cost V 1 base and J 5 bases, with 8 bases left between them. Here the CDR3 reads CASSQGTTTGELFF. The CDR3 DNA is TGCGCCAGCAGCCAAGGTACTACGACCGGGGAGCTGTTTTTT.

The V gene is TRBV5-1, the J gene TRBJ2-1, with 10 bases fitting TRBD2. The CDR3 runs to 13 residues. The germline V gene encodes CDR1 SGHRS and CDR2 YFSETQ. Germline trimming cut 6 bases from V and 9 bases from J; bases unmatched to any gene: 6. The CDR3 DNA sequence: TGCGCCAGCAAGCTAGCGGGGGTGGGTGAGCAGTTCTTC. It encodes CASKLAGVGEQFF.

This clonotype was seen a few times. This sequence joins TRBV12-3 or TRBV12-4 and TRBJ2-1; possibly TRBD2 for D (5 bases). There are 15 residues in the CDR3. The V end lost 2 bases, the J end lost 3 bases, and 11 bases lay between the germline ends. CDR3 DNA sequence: TGTGCCAGCAGTTTACCAACCCGGGGCTACAATGAGCAGTTCTTC. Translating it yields CASSLPTRGYNEQFF.

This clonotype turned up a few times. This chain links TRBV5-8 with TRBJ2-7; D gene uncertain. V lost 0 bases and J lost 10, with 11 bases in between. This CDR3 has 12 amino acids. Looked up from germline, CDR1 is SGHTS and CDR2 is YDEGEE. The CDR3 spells CASSLGTGEQYV. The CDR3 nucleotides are TGTGCCAGCAGCTTGGGGACGGGCGAACAGTACGTC.

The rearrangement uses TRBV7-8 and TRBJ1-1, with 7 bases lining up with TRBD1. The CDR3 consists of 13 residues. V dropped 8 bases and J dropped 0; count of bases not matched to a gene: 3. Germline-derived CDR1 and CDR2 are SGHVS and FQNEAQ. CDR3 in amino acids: CASGDRMNTEAFF. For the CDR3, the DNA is TGTGCCAGCGGGGACAGAATGAACACTGAAGCTTTCTTT.

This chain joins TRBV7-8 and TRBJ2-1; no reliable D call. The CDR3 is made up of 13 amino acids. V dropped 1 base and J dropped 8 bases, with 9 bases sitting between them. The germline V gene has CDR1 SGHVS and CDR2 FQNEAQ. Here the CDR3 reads CASSLGLRDEQFF. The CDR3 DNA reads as TGTGCCAGCAGCTTAGGGTTAAGAGATGAGCAGTTCTTC.

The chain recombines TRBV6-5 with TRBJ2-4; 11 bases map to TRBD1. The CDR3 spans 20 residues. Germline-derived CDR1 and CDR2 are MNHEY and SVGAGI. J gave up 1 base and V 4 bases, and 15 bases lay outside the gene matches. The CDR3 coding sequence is TGTGCCAGCAGTTTAGGTGGTGGGACAGGGGGTAGGTGGGCCAAAAACATTCAGTACTTC. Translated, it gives CASSLGGGTGGRWAKNIQYF.

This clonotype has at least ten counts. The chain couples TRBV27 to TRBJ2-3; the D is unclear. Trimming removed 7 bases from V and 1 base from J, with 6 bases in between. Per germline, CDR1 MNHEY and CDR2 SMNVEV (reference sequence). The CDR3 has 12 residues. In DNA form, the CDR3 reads TGTGCCAGCAACACGGGCACAGATACGCAGTATTTT. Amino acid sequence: CASNTGTDTQYF.

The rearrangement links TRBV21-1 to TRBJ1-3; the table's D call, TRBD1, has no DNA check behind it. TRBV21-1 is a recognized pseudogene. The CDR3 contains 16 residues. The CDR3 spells CASKTGHNVSGNTIYF. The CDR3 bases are TGTGCCAGCAAAACAGGGCACAACGTCTCTGGAAACACCATATATTTT.

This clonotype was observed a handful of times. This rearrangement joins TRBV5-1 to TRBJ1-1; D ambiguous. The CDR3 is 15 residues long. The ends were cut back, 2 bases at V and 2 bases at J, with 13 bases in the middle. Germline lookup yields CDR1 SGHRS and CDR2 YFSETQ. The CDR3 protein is CASSFGRRVNTEAFF. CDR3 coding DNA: TGCGCCAGCAGCTTCGGGCGGCGCGTCAACACTGAAGCTTTCTTT.

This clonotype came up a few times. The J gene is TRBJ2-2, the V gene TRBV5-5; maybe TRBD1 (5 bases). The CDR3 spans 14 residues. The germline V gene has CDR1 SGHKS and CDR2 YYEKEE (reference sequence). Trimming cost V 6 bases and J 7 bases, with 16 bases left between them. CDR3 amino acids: CASNSLDKDGELFF. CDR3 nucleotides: TGTGCCAGCAACTCCTTGGACAAGGACGGGGAGCTGTTTTTT.

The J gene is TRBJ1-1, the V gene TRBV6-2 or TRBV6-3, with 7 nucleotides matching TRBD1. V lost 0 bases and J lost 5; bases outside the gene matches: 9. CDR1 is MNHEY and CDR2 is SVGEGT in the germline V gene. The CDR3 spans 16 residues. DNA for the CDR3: TGTGCCAGCAGTTACTCGACCCTGACAGGGCGTACTGAAGCTTTCTTT. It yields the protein CASSYSTLTGRTEAFF.

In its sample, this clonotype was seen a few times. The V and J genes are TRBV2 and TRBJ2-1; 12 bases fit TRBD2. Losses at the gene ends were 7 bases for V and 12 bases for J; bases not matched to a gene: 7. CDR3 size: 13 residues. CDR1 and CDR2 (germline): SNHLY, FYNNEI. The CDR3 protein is CASTGTSGPGQFF. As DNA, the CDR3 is TGTGCCAGCACCGGGACTAGCGGGCCCGGGCAGTTCTTC.

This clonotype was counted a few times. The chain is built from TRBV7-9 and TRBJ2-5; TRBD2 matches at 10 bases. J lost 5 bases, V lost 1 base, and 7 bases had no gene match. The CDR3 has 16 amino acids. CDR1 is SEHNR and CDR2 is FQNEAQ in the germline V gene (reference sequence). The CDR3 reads CASSLGSGGAWETQYF. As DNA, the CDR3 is TGTGCCAGCAGCTTAGGAAGCGGGGGGGCCTGGGAGACCCAGTACTTC.

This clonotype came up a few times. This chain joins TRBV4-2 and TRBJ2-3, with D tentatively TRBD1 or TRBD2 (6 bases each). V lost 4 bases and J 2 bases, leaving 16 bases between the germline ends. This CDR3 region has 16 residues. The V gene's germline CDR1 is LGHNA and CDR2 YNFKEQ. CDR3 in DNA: TGTGCCAGCAGCCCCAAGCCGGGGGCCGACACAGATACGCAGTATTTT. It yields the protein CASSPKPGADTDTQYF.

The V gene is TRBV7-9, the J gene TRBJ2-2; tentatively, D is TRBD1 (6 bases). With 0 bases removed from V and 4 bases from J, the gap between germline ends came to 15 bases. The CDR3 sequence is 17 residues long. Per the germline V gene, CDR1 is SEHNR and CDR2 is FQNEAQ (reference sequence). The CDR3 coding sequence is TGTGCCAGCAGCTTAGCGGAGAGACAGGAGGTCACCGGGGAGCTGTTTTTT. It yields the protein CASSLAERQEVTGELFF. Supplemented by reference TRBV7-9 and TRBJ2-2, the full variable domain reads DTGVSQNPRHKITKRGQNVTFRCDPISEHNRLYWYRQTLGQGPEFLTYFQNEAQLEKSRLLSDRFSAERPKGSFSTLEIQRTEQGDSAMYLCASSLAERQEVTGELFFGEGSRLTVL.

CDR3 in amino acids: CASSLGGYLSGNTIYF. CDR3 bases: TGTGCCAGCAGTTTAGGCGGGTATCTCTCTGGAAACACCATATATTTT. The V and J genes are TRBV12-3 or TRBV12-4 and TRBJ1-3; D gene unclear. Trimming left V 1 base short and J 0 bases short, with 10 bases between. This CDR3 is built from 16 residues.

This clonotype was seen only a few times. Here the CDR3 reads CASSESAGAIQETQYF. The CDR3 nucleotides read TGTGCCAGCAGCGAATCGGCGGGGGCTATCCAAGAGACCCAGTACTTC. The genes are TRBV9 and TRBJ2-5, with D possibly TRBD2 on 7 matching bases. Germline values: CDR1 SGDLS, CDR2 YYNGEE. CDR3 length: 16 amino acids. The V end lost 3 bases, the J end lost 1 base, and 16 bases lay between the germline ends.

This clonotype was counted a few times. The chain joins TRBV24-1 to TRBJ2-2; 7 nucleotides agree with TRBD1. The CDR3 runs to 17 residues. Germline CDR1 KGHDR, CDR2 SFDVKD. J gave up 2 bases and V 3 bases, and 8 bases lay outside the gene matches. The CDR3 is CATSDTYRGSNTGELFF. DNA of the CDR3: TGTGCCACCAGTGATACTTACAGGGGATCCAACACCGGGGAGCTGTTTTTT.

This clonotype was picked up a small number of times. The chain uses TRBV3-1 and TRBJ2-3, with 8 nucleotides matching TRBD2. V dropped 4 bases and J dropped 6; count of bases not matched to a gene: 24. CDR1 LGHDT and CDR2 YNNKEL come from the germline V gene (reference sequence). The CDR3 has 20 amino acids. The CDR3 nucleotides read TGTGCCAGCAGCCCGCGTATTGACCTTTGGGCGGGGGGCCTCCAGGATACGCAGTATTTT. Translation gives CASSPRIDLWAGGLQDTQYF.

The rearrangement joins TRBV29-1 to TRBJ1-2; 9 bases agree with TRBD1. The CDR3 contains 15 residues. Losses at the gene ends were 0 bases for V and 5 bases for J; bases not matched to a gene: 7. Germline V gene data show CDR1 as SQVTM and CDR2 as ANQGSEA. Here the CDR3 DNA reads TGCAGCGTTGAAGAATGGACAGGGGAGCGGTATGGCTACACCTTC. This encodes CSVEEWTGERYGYTF.

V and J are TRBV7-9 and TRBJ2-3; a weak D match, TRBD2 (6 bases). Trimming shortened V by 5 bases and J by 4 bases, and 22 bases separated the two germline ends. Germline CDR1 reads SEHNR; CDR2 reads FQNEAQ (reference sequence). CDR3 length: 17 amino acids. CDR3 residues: CASSPPEIGGSADTQYF. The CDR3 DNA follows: TGTGCCAGCAGCCCCCCGGAGATTGGGGGGAGTGCAGATACGCAGTATTTT.